This TCR beta chain is from a study of cytomegalovirus exposure and HLA in healthy donors. The CDR3 sequence is 16 residues long. With 4 bases clipped from V and 2 bases from J, the junction kept 4 bases outside the gene matches. CDR1 is MNHEY, CDR2 SMNVEV, per germline (reference sequence). It was with 60 Vbeta and 13 Jbeta primers that the PCR ran. Assay: immunoSEQ multiplex PCR; the TCRdb copy retains only in-frame clones and omits some. The sample carries about 110,000 clones, about 70% recorded once. This sequence was found in a female donor in good health and CMV-seronegative. This chain joins TRBV27 and TRBJ2-3; 12 nucleotides match TRBD2. The specimen was PBMCs. The DNA of the CDR3 is TGTGCCAGCAGTTCCCTAGCGGGAGGGCCCACAGATACGCAGTATTTT. Encoded protein: CASSSLAGGPTDTQYF.